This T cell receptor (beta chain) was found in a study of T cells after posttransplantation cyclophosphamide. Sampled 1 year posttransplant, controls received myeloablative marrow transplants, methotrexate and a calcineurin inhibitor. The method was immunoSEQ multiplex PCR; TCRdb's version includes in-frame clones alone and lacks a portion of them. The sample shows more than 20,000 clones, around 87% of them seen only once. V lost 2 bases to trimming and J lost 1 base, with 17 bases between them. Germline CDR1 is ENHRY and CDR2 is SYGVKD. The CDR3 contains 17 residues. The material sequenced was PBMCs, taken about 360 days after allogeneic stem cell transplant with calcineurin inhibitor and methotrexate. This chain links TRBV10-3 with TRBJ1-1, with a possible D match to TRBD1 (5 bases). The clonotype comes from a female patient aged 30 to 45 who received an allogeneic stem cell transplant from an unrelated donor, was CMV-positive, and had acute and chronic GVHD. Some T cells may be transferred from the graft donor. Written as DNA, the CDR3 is TGTGCCATCAGTGAGAGGGGAGGGTACAACGGGAACACTGAAGCTTTCTTT. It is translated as CAISERGGYNGNTEAFF.